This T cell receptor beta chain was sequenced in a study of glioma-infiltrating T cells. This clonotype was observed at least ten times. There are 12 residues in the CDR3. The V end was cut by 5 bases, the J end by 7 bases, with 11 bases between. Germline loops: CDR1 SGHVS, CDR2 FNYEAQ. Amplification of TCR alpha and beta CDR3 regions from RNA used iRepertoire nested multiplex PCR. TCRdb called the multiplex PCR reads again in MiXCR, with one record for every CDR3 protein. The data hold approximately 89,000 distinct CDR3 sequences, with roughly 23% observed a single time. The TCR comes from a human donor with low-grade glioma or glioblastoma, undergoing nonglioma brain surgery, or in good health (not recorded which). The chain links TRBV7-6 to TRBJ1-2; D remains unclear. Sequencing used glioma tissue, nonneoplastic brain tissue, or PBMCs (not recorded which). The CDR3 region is CASSRTVSGYTF. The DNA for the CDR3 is TGTGCCAGCAGCCGGACCGTATCTGGCTACACCTTC. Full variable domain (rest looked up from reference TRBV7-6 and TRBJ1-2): GAGVSQSPRYKVTKRGQDVALRCDPISGHVSLYWYRQALGQGPEFLTYFNYEAQQDKSGLPNDRFSAERPEGSISTLTIQRTEQRDSAMYRCASSRTVSGYTFGSGTRLTVV.